The TCR beta chain described here comes from a study of OX40 agonist ivuxolimab in advanced cancers. About the research overall: An anti-OX40 (CD134) antibody with agonistic activity, ivuxolimab, was administered to patients. There were three patients with partial responses, one having hepatocellular carcinoma and two cutaneous melanoma.

Libraries were prepared by immunoSEQ multiplex PCR; TCRdb keeps only in-frame clonotypes and omits some of them. The sample has over 40,000 clones, 75% to 90% seen once; the top ten hold 5% to 6%. Sampling of blood occurred at baseline, cycle 4 day 1, and cycle 7 day 1. The starting material was CD4+ or CD8+ T cells sorted from blood, obtained in a trial of the OX40 agonist ivuxolimab. This TCR was recovered from an adult with an advanced solid tumor such as melanoma, head and neck, liver or kidney cancer.

The CDR3 DNA reads TGCGCCAGCAGCCAAGTTGACCTTTTGGATGGCTACACCTTC. This gives the protein CASSQVDLLDGYTF. The rearrangement joins TRBV4-1 to TRBJ1-2, with D hard to call. Germline V gives CDR1 MGHRA, CDR2 YSYEKL. This CDR3 spans 14 amino acids. V shed 1 base and J shed 6 bases, with 12 bases lying between them.